This paragraph reports one T cell receptor beta chain. The antigen remains undetermined. This entry comes from a study of T cell responses to AZD1222 COVID-19 vaccine. Study context: Second-dose intervals near 4 or 12 weeks were combined. Study outcomes and limitations: The peak T cell response came first, and repertoires were sampled only after it.

V trimming: 8 bases; J trimming: 1 base; junction bases outside the gene matches: 6. This CDR3 contains 14 residues. Looked up from germline, CDR1 is SNHLY and CDR2 is FYNNEI. Assay: immunoSEQ multiplex PCR; the TCRdb copy retains only in-frame clones and omits some. The table lists about 56,000 clones, around 85% of them singletons. The sequence was obtained from an adult in good health. The chain employs TRBV2 and TRBJ2-3, with TRBD2 matching 7 bases. The sample here was peripheral blood, taken on day 0 of AZD1222 vaccination. This CDR3 reads CASLGGFGTDTQYF. The CDR3 DNA follows: TGTGCCAGCCTCGGGGGGTTTGGCACAGATACGCAGTATTTT.